This record looks at one T cell receptor beta chain sequence and its context. The data are from a study of blood T cell repertoires in COVID-19. Study at large: There were acute and convalescent COVID-19 samples, and they came from the United States, Italy and Spain.

The protocol was immunoSEQ multiplex PCR, while the TCRdb copy is restricted to in-frame clones and leaves out a portion. Here the sample spans roughly 190,000 clones, roughly 89% being singletons. Clinical history as reported by participants underpinned cohort assignment. The specimen sequenced was PBMCs or T cells enriched from blood (not recorded which). This receptor was taken from a woman aged 25 to 39 who had been exposed to COVID-19.

CDR3 region: CASSPDSATGELFF. The CDR3 DNA reads as TGCGCCAGCAGCCCGGACAGCGCGACCGGGGAGCTGTTTTTT. The chain couples TRBV5-1 to TRBJ2-2; a weak D match, TRBD1 (6 bases). V was clipped by 4 bases and J by 5 bases, with 12 bases between them. Germline values: CDR1 SGHRS, CDR2 YFSETQ. This CDR3 contains 14 residues.